These 21 T cell receptor beta chains came from one sample sequenced in a study of CD8+ T cells in alopecia areata. cDNA serving as the sequencing template came from extracted, reverse transcribed RNA. Libraries were prepared by immunoSEQ multiplex PCR; TCRdb keeps only in-frame clonotypes and omits some of them. The sample yields 75,000 to 100,000 clones, less than 50% seen once. Input material: CD4+ T cells sorted from blood. These TCRs come from a human donor with alopecia areata.

For this clone: The same CDR3 can be traced to other DNA sequences in this sample. The chain carries TRBV5-1 and TRBJ2-5; D unresolved. The V and J ends lost 0 bases and 5 bases respectively, with 8 bases between them. From germline, CDR1 is SGHRS and CDR2 YFSETQ. The CDR3 has 13 residues. Here the CDR3 reads CASSLGLGETQYF. The DNA for the CDR3 is TGCGCCAGCAGCTTGGGATTAGGGGAGACCCAGTACTTC. The full variable domain, completed using reference TRBV5-1 and TRBJ2-5, is KAGVTQTPRYLIKTRGQQVTLSCSPISGHRSVSWYQQTPGQGLQFLFEYFSETQRNKGNFPGRFSGRQFSNSRSEMNVSTLELGDSALYLCASSLGLGETQYFGPGTRLLVL.

Comment on this clone: Other nucleotide sequences in the sample specify the same CDR3. The chain links TRBV29-1 to TRBJ1-2, with TRBD1 identical over 9 bases. The CDR3 has 12 residues. V lost 3 bases, J lost 6 bases, and 2 bases stayed unmatched. In germline, CDR1 is SQVTM, CDR2 ANQGSEA. This CDR3 is CSVERTGDGYTF. The CDR3 nucleotides are TGCAGCGTTGAGAGGACAGGGGATGGCTACACCTTC.

This clone was found many times. J is TRBJ2-5 and V is TRBV28; possible D gene TRBD2, 6 bases. Looked up from germline, CDR1 is MDHEN and CDR2 is SYDVKM. V was clipped by 6 bases and J by 5 bases, with 16 bases between them. The CDR3 totals 14 residues. DNA for the CDR3: TGTGCCAGCAGCCGCTCGGCGGGGACGGAGACCCAGTACTTC. This translates into CASSRSAGTETQYF.

The chain links TRBV9 to TRBJ2-3; D possibly corresponds to TRBD1 (7 bases). CDR3 length: 16 residues. The V end was cut by 4 bases, the J end by 2 bases, with 17 bases between. Looked up from germline, CDR1 is SGDLS and CDR2 is YYNGEE. The CDR3 loop reads CASSSRGTVYTDTQYF. In nucleotides, the CDR3 is TGTGCCAGCAGCTCTCGGGGGACAGTTTACACAGATACGCAGTATTTT. The full variable domain, with the rest looked up from reference TRBV9 and TRBJ2-3, is DSGVTQTPKHLITATGQRVTLRCSPRSGDLSVYWYQQSLDQGLQFLIQYYNGEERAKGNILERFSAQQFPDLHSELNLSSLELGDSALYFCASSSRGTVYTDTQYFGPGTRLTVL.

The V gene is TRBV29-1, the J gene TRBJ2-5; D not certain. V was cut by 7 bases and J by 4 bases, with 16 bases left in between. The CDR3 extends over 13 amino acids. The germline gives CDR1 SQVTM, CDR2 ANQGSEA. The CDR3 loop reads CSAQRGSSETQYF. In nucleotides, the CDR3 is TGCAGCGCGCAAAGAGGATCCTCAGAGACCCAGTACTTC.

The genes are TRBV2 and TRBJ2-1, with D possibly being TRBD2 (7 bases). CDR1 is SNHLY, CDR2 FYNNEI, per germline. The CDR3 loop spans 12 amino acids. The germline V and J ends were trimmed by 6 bases and 8 bases, with 11 bases remaining between them. The CDR3 DNA follows: TGTGCCAGCAGGTTCGGGGGGCATGAGCAGTTCTTC. Residues: CASRFGGHEQFF.

The gene calls are TRBV6-6 and TRBJ2-1; 10 positions match TRBD2. After removal of 2 bases from V and 8 bases from J, the junction contained 9 bases not matched to a gene. The CDR3 has 16 amino acids. Germline lookup yields CDR1 MNHNY and CDR2 SVGAGI (reference sequence). This CDR3 reads CASSYPSGSRLYEQFF. DNA of the CDR3: TGTGCCAGCAGTTACCCTAGCGGGAGTAGGTTATATGAGCAGTTCTTC.

This sequence joins TRBV29-1 and TRBJ2-3; D perhaps matches TRBD1 (6 bases). V lost 5 bases and J 2 bases, leaving 17 bases between the germline ends. Germline loops: CDR1 SQVTM, CDR2 ANQGSEA. The CDR3 extends over 15 amino acids. The CDR3 bases are TGCAGCGTTCTACAGGGCGACTTACACACAGATACGCAGTATTTT. Translation gives CSVLQGDLHTDTQYF.

The chain uses TRBV4-3 and TRBJ1-5; D perhaps matches TRBD1 (6 bases). V was pared by 3 bases and J by 7 bases, with 10 bases between. Per the germline V gene, CDR1 is LGHNA and CDR2 is YSLEER. The CDR3 is 13 amino acids. The CDR3 DNA reads TGCGCCAGCAGCCAGGCCGGGACACAGCCCCAGCATTTT. Its protein is CASSQAGTQPQHF.

The CDR3 sequence: CASSLTTDRVREQFF. CDR3 coding DNA: TGCGCCAGCAGCTTAACTACTGACAGGGTACGTGAGCAGTTCTTC. The chain combines TRBV5-1 with TRBJ2-1, with 7 nucleotides matching TRBD1. J was trimmed by 9 bases and V by 2 bases; bases with no gene match: 11. The germline gives CDR1 SGHRS, CDR2 YFSETQ. The CDR3 sequence is 15 residues long.

In this sample, this clone turned up a few times. The V call is TRBV19, the J call TRBJ2-7; no clear D. In germline, CDR1 is LNHDA, CDR2 SQIVND (reference sequence). This CDR3 has 11 residues. V lost 7 bases and J 4 bases, leaving 8 bases between the germline ends. CDR3 sequence: CASKGSYEQYF. Here the CDR3 DNA reads TGTGCCAGTAAAGGATCGTACGAGCAGTACTTC.

About this clone: The sample holds other DNA sequences that translate to the same CDR3. V and J are TRBV29-1 and TRBJ2-3; D might be TRBD1 or TRBD2, each matching 7 bases. CDR1 and CDR2 from the germline V gene are SQVTM and ANQGSEA. This CDR3 region has 13 residues. Between the trimmed V and J ends, which lost 6 bases and 2 bases, there was a span of 12 bases. The CDR3 loop reads CSVAGQTTDTQYF. The CDR3 nucleotides read TGCAGCGTAGCGGGACAGACCACAGATACGCAGTATTTT.

V is TRBV28 and J is TRBJ2-1, with 8 bases aligning to TRBD2. The CDR3 runs 16 residues. J was trimmed by 3 bases and V by 6 bases; bases with no gene match: 10. Germline V CDR1 and CDR2: MDHEN, SYDVKM. This chain's CDR3 is CASSRLGSGGYNEQFF. In DNA, the CDR3 is TGTGCCAGCAGCCGCCTCGGGAGCGGGGGCTACAATGAGCAGTTCTTC.

The rearrangement links TRBV30 to TRBJ1-5, with TRBD1 matching 7 bases. V shed 4 bases and J 5 bases; nucleotides not matched to a gene: 2. Germline CDR1 is GTSNPN and CDR2 is SVGIG (reference sequence). CDR3 length: 12 amino acids. The chain's CDR3 is CAWKGADQPQHF. The CDR3, as DNA: TGTGCCTGGAAGGGGGCTGATCAGCCCCAGCATTTT.

The genes are TRBV6-1 and TRBJ1-5; D remains unclear. Between the trimmed V and J ends, which lost 4 bases and 5 bases, there was a span of 18 bases. In germline, CDR1 is MNHNS, CDR2 SASEGT. The CDR3 has 16 amino acids. The CDR3 sequence: CASSAQRADGYQPQHF. In DNA form, the CDR3 reads TGTGCCAGCAGTGCCCAACGAGCCGACGGATATCAGCCCCAGCATTTT.

This chain links TRBV4-1 with TRBJ1-5, with a tentative D call TRBD1 (6 bases). With 1 base removed from V and 4 bases from J, the gap between germline ends came to 11 bases. From germline, CDR1 is MGHRA and CDR2 YSYEKL. The CDR3 is made up of 15 amino acids. For the CDR3, the DNA is TGCGCCAGCAGCCAAGGGGTAACAGGGAATCAGCCCCAGCATTTT. It specifies CASSQGVTGNQPQHF.

In this sample, this clone turned up a few times. This sequence joins TRBV6-5 and TRBJ1-2; perhaps TRBD1 as D (5 bases). V lost 0 bases and J 0 bases, leaving 8 bases between the germline ends. The CDR3 loop spans 15 amino acids. Germline V gives CDR1 MNHEY, CDR2 SVGAGI. The CDR3 loop reads CASSYSMGANYGYTF. CDR3 DNA: TGTGCCAGCAGTTACTCGATGGGGGCTAACTATGGCTACACCTTC.

Of note for this clone: Other nucleotide sequences in the sample specify the same CDR3. This chain joins TRBV30 and TRBJ2-2; D not certain. This CDR3 spans 14 amino acids. The germline V gene has CDR1 GTSNPN and CDR2 SVGIG (reference sequence). The V and J ends lost 3 bases and 1 base respectively, with 9 bases between them. CDR3 loop: CAWSPGLNTGELFF. For the CDR3, the DNA is TGTGCCTGGAGCCCAGGCCTGAACACCGGGGAGCTGTTTTTT. Full variable domain (missing parts from reference TRBV30 and TRBJ2-2): SQTIHQWPATLVQPVGSPLSLECTVEGTSNPNLYWYRQAAGRGLQLLFYSVGIGQISSEVPQNLSASRPQDRQFILSSKKLLLSDSGFYLCAWSPGLNTGELFFGEGSRLTVL.

The V call is TRBV14, the J call TRBJ2-5; D is possibly TRBD2 (5 bases). The CDR3 is 14 amino acids. Per germline, CDR1 SGHDN and CDR2 FVKESK. V was cut by 2 bases and J by 4 bases, with 11 bases left in between. Here the CDR3 reads CASSQWSGLETQYF. The DNA of the CDR3 is TGTGCCAGCAGCCAATGGAGCGGTTTAGAGACCCAGTACTTC.

This clone came up a few times. V gene TRBV29-1 combines with J gene TRBJ1-1, with a possible D match to TRBD1 (6 bases). Trimming left V 4 bases short and J 6 bases short, with 15 bases between. Germline loops: CDR1 SQVTM, CDR2 ANQGSEA. The CDR3 length is 13 residues. The CDR3 protein is CSVGWQAGAEAFF. The CDR3 DNA reads as TGCAGCGTTGGTTGGCAGGCAGGGGCTGAAGCTTTCTTT. Filled out from reference TRBV29-1 and TRBJ1-1, the complete variable domain reads SAVISQKPSRDICQRGTSLTIQCQVDSQVTMMFWYRQQPGQSLTLIATANQGSEATYESGFVIDKFPISRPNLTFSTLTVSNMSPEDSSIYLCSVGWQAGAEAFFGQGTRLTVV.

The chain links TRBV30 to TRBJ2-4; D may be TRBD1 or TRBD2 (5 bases each). The CDR3 sequence is 14 residues long. Trimming pared 2 bases from V and 11 bases from J, leaving 19 bases between. The germline V gene encodes CDR1 GTSNPN and CDR2 SVGIG (reference sequence). CDR3 bases: TGTGCCTGGAGTTTGAGGGACCGAAAAACTTTTCAGTACTTC. This gives the protein CAWSLRDRKTFQYF.